This entry lists 27 T cell receptor beta chains sequenced from one sample in a study of cytomegalovirus exposure and HLA in healthy donors. Amplification used 60 Vbeta primers and 13 Jbeta primers. Clones were sequenced by immunoSEQ multiplex PCR, and TCRdb holds only the in-frame ones, with some missing. This sample has roughly 100,000 clones, with 78% found just once. Sequencing input: PBMCs. The receptors originated from a man younger than 40 in good health and CMV-seronegative.

The V gene is TRBV14, the J gene TRBJ2-1, with 12 bases fitting TRBD2. CDR3 size: 19 residues. J was trimmed by 5 bases and V by 1 base; bases with no gene match: 12. Germline V gives CDR1 SGHDN, CDR2 FVKESK. The CDR3 protein is CASSQGLRLAGVVNNEQFF. CDR3 sequence (DNA): TGTGCCAGCAGCCAAGGGCTCAGACTAGCGGGAGTTGTGAACAATGAGCAGTTCTTC.

The V and J genes are TRBV27 and TRBJ2-5; 8 bases map to TRBD2. V gave up 5 bases and J gave up 2 bases; unmatched junction bases: 4. The CDR3 length is 14 residues. Germline V gene sequence: CDR1 MNHEY, CDR2 SMNVEV (reference sequence). The CDR3 nucleotides read TGTGCCAGCAGTCCCGGGACTAGGCAAGAGACCCAGTACTTC. Protein: CASSPGTRQETQYF.

This sequence joins TRBV4-3 and TRBJ2-7, with D perhaps matching TRBD1 (5 bases). Germline V gives CDR1 LGHNA, CDR2 YSLEER. The ends were cut back, 0 bases at V and 0 bases at J, with 12 bases in the middle. CDR3 length: 16 residues. Here the CDR3 reads CASSQDRASASYEQYF. The CDR3 DNA reads as TGCGCCAGCAGCCAAGACAGGGCCAGCGCCTCCTACGAGCAGTACTTC.

CDR3 loop: CASSSTSGRSSEPTDTQYF. In DNA form, the CDR3 reads TGTGCCAGCAGTTCGACTAGCGGGAGATCGTCAGAACCCACAGATACGCAGTATTTT. The chain employs TRBV28 and TRBJ2-3, with 12 nucleotides matching TRBD2. V trimming: 4 bases; J trimming: 2 bases; junction bases outside the gene matches: 13. The germline V gene encodes CDR1 MDHEN and CDR2 SYDVKM. This CDR3 has 19 residues.

The chain joins TRBV28 to TRBJ2-1; 8 nucleotides line up with TRBD1. The CDR3 covers 16 residues. Germline trimming cut 8 bases from V and 6 bases from J; bases unmatched to any gene: 15. The V gene's germline CDR1 is MDHEN and CDR2 SYDVKM. The CDR3 sequence: CASHNPPGRGRNEQFF. The DNA for the CDR3 is TGTGCCAGCCACAACCCCCCGGGCAGGGGGCGCAATGAGCAGTTCTTC.

This chain uses TRBV2 with TRBJ2-7; 9 nucleotides align to TRBD2. CDR3 length equals 15 residues. After removal of 7 bases from V and 1 base from J, the junction contained 8 bases not matched to a gene. Germline lookup yields CDR1 SNHLY and CDR2 FYNNEI. CDR3 bases: TGTGCCAGCATCAGCGGGAGGATCCGATCCTACGAGCAGTACTTC. The encoded protein is CASISGRIRSYEQYF.

The CDR3 coding sequence is TGTGCCAGCAGCTCTCCCGGGACAGGGAAAGTGGAACTGTTTTTT. Translating it yields CASSSPGTGKVELFF. This chain links TRBV7-6 with TRBJ1-4; 9 bases line up with TRBD1. This CDR3 spans 15 amino acids. Germline V gives CDR1 SGHVS, CDR2 FNYEAQ. V shed 4 bases and J 12 bases; nucleotides not matched to a gene: 12. The whole variable domain, remainder taken from reference TRBV7-6 and TRBJ1-4, is GAGVSQSPRYKVTKRGQDVALRCDPISGHVSLYWYRQALGQGPEFLTYFNYEAQQDKSGLPNDRFSAERPEGSISTLTIQRTEQRDSAMYRCASSSPGTGKVELFFGSGTQLSVL.

This clone was seen only once. This chain connects TRBV5-1 to TRBJ1-3; 7 bases match TRBD1. This CDR3 has 15 residues. Trimming cost V 0 bases and J 2 bases; bases outside gene matches: 2. Germline V gene sequence: CDR1 SGHRS, CDR2 YFSETQ. CDR3 sequence: CASSLAGTAGNTIYF. Written as DNA, the CDR3 is TGCGCCAGCAGCTTGGCCGGGACAGCTGGAAACACCATATATTTT.

The V call is TRBV28, the J call TRBJ2-7; 7 bases line up with TRBD1. The V and J ends lost 0 bases and 3 bases, in that order; junction bases with no gene match: 2. Germline V gene sequence: CDR1 MDHEN, CDR2 SYDVKM. This CDR3 comprises 14 residues. The CDR3 nucleotides are TGTGCCAGCAGTTTATGGGACAGGCGCTACGAGCAGTACTTC. Residues: CASSLWDRRYEQYF.

This chain connects TRBV27 to TRBJ2-7, with D perhaps matching TRBD2 (6 bases). CDR1 and CDR2 from the germline V gene are MNHEY and SMNVEV (reference sequence). The V end was cut by 8 bases, the J end by 5 bases, with 19 bases between. The CDR3 has 14 residues. The CDR3 nucleotides are TGTGCCAGCCAGGGCATAGGAGGGCGCCACGAGCAGTACTTC. Its translation is CASQGIGGRHEQYF.

V is TRBV4-3 and J is TRBJ1-5; D ambiguous. Trimming left V 1 base short and J 3 bases short, with 4 bases between. The CDR3 length is 13 residues. Germline V gives CDR1 LGHNA, CDR2 YSLEER. CDR3 sequence (DNA): TGCGCCAGCAGCCAAGGCGACAATCAGCCCCAGCATTTT. This gives the protein CASSQGDNQPQHF.

This sequence joins TRBV28 and TRBJ1-5, with TRBD1 matching over 9 bases. The junction had 9 bases not matched to a gene; V was cut back by 3 bases and J by 6 bases. Germline V gives CDR1 MDHEN, CDR2 SYDVKM. This CDR3 is built from 16 residues. In nucleotides, the CDR3 is TGTGCCAGCAGTTTTGGACCGGGACAGGGCTTTCAGCCCCAGCATTTT. Translating gives CASSFGPGQGFQPQHF.

The V gene is TRBV4-3, the J gene TRBJ2-1; perhaps TRBD2 as D (5 bases). The CDR3 has 18 amino acids. The germline gives CDR1 LGHNA, CDR2 YSLEER. Trimming pared 0 bases from V and 0 bases from J, leaving 15 bases between. The CDR3 nucleotides read TGCGCCAGCAGCCAAGATTGGGAGACCCCCAGCTCCTACAATGAGCAGTTCTTC. Translation gives CASSQDWETPSSYNEQFF.

J is TRBJ1-5 and V is TRBV18, with D tentatively TRBD1 (5 bases). The germline V and J ends were trimmed by 0 bases and 7 bases, with 31 bases remaining between them. Germline CDR1 is KGHSH and CDR2 is LQKENI. The CDR3 extends over 21 amino acids. CDR3 coding DNA: TGTGCCAGCTCACCACCTCTTGCCGCTAAAGACAGCGAAGTCGGAAACCAGCCCCAGCATTTT. Protein sequence: CASSPPLAAKDSEVGNQPQHF.

The V and J genes are TRBV6-5 and TRBJ2-2, with 9 bases that match TRBD1. Looked up from germline, CDR1 is MNHEY and CDR2 is SVGAGI. This CDR3 comprises 15 residues. With V trimmed by 2 bases and J by 6 bases, 4 bases remained unmatched. CDR3 DNA sequence: TGTGCCAGCAGTTACGGGACAGGGTTGTCCGGGGAGCTGTTTTTT. Translation gives CASSYGTGLSGELFF.

The count of this clone is one. The chain carries TRBV9 and TRBJ2-7, with D perhaps matching TRBD1 (5 bases). This CDR3 contains 12 residues. Germline values: CDR1 SGDLS, CDR2 YYNGEE. V lost 4 bases and J 6 bases, leaving 11 bases between the germline ends. The chain's CDR3 is CASSPRASEQYF. CDR3 DNA sequence: TGTGCCAGCAGCCCCAGGGCGTCCGAGCAGTACTTC.

The CDR3 coding sequence is TGTGCCAGCAGCTTGAAAACAGGTTCCCCTTGGGAGCAGTACTTC. Translated, it gives CASSLKTGSPWEQYF. This chain links TRBV5-4 with TRBJ2-7, with D possibly TRBD1 on 5 matching bases. The CDR3 contains 15 residues. Germline CDR1 is SGHNT and CDR2 is YYREEE (reference sequence). The germline V and J ends were trimmed by 1 base and 7 bases, with 18 bases remaining between them.

The chain carries TRBV27 and TRBJ2-1; D uncertain. The germline V gene encodes CDR1 MNHEY and CDR2 SMNVEV (reference sequence). The CDR3 contains 16 residues. V lost 1 base, J lost 0 bases, and 10 bases lay in between. The CDR3: CASSLFPASSYNEQFF. The CDR3 coding sequence is TGTGCCAGCAGTTTATTTCCGGCTAGCTCCTACAATGAGCAGTTCTTC.

This clone was observed a single time. CDR3 bases: TGTGCCAGCAGTCTTGGGACAGGCATCTATGGCTACACCTTC. It translates to CASSLGTGIYGYTF. The rearrangement joins TRBV28 to TRBJ1-2; 8 nucleotides agree with TRBD1. V was clipped by 5 bases and J by 4 bases; unmatched bases: 6. This CDR3 region has 14 residues. Germline CDR1 and CDR2: MDHEN and SYDVKM.

This chain connects TRBV28 to TRBJ2-5; 10 positions agree with TRBD2. The J call is uncertain, as TRBJ2-7 better fits the DNA end. The CDR3 totals 14 residues. Germline V gene data show CDR1 as MDHEN and CDR2 as SYDVKM. The CDR3 DNA reads TGTGCCAGCAGAGAACTAGCGGGATTCTACGAGCAGTACTTC. This sequence encodes CASRELAGFYEQYF.

This clone was found once. V gene TRBV15 combines with J gene TRBJ1-5, with D possibly matching TRBD1 (6 bases). This CDR3 has 15 amino acids. Per the germline V gene, CDR1 is LNHNV and CDR2 is YYDKDF (reference sequence). V gave up 0 bases and J gave up 6 bases, with 12 bases separating them. The CDR3 protein is CATSRDHGRGQPQHF. As DNA, the CDR3 is TGTGCCACCAGCAGAGATCACGGCAGGGGTCAGCCCCAGCATTTT.

V is TRBV7-2 and J is TRBJ2-3, with a weak D call TRBD1 (5 bases). The length of the CDR3 is 15 residues. CDR1 and CDR2 from the germline V gene are SGHTA and FQGNSA. Between the trimmed V and J ends, which lost 5 bases and 2 bases, there was a span of 14 bases. The CDR3 nucleotides read TGTGCCAGCAGCCCCCAAGGGGCCCACACAGATACGCAGTATTTT. This encodes CASSPQGAHTDTQYF.

The chain is built from TRBV7-9 and TRBJ1-1, with D perhaps TRBD1 (5 bases). There are 14 residues in the CDR3. The V and J ends lost 1 base and 9 bases respectively, with 15 bases between them. Germline CDR1 is SEHNR and CDR2 is FQNEAQ (reference sequence). The CDR3 protein is CASSLVQQGEKAFF. The CDR3 region has the DNA TGTGCCAGCAGCTTAGTTCAACAAGGGGAAAAAGCTTTCTTT.

J is TRBJ2-2 and V is TRBV18; D uncertain. CDR3 length: 14 residues. Germline CDR1 reads KGHSH; CDR2 reads LQKENI. Trimming removed 6 bases at V and 5 bases at J, with 13 bases between. In nucleotides, the CDR3 is TGTGCCAGCTCGGTCGAATCAGTGACCGGGGAGCTGTTTTTT. Protein: CASSVESVTGELFF.

This clone has a handful of counts. The V and J genes are TRBV5-1 and TRBJ2-2, with TRBD1 identical over 7 bases. The ends lost 4 bases at V and 7 bases at J; junction bases unmatched: 10. The length of the CDR3 is 15 residues. Germline V gene lookup returns CDR1 SGHRS and CDR2 YFSETQ. CDR3 region: CASSPTRGGFGELFF. CDR3 sequence (DNA): TGCGCCAGCAGCCCTACGAGAGGGGGCTTCGGGGAGCTGTTTTTT.

This clone was observed once. The CDR3 loop is CASSPYLFNEQFF. CDR3 DNA sequence: TGTGCCAGTAGCCCGTACTTGTTTAATGAGCAGTTCTTC. The chain couples TRBV19 to TRBJ2-1; no firm D call. CDR1 is LNHDA and CDR2 is SQIVND in the germline V gene (reference sequence). The CDR3 has 13 amino acids. With 6 bases removed from V and 7 bases from J, the gap between germline ends came to 13 bases.

This clone has only a few counts. The gene calls are TRBV27 and TRBJ2-7, with 9 bases identical to TRBD1. The germline gives CDR1 MNHEY, CDR2 SMNVEV (reference sequence). V lost 6 bases to trimming and J lost 2 bases; unmatched junction nucleotides: 5. The CDR3 is made up of 14 amino acids. The CDR3 DNA reads as TGTGCCAGCAGACCGGGACAGGGACCCTACGAGCAGTACTTC. It codes for CASRPGQGPYEQYF.